What follows describes a single T cell receptor beta chain. The data derive from a study of blood T cell repertoires in COVID-19. Across the whole study: Sources were T cells, B-cell-depleted T cells, or PBMCs; the material itself was cDNA or gDNA.

V was cut by 1 base and J by 6 bases, with 13 bases left in between. The CDR3 extends over 15 amino acids. Germline V gives CDR1 SGDLS, CDR2 YYNGEE. As handled by the study authors: It was from reference gene primer amplification that nucleated cell counts were estimated. TCRdb's table, derived via immunoSEQ multiplex PCR, lists solely in-frame clones and lacks some. The V and J calls and clone size come from that table; D and trimming were worked out from the DNA. Among approximately 47,000 clones listed, under 95% were seen once. The sample was peripheral blood. This clonotype originated in a man in his 70s with active COVID-19. V is TRBV9 and J is TRBJ2-2; D may be TRBD2 (6 bases). CDR3 nucleotide sequence: TGTGCCAGCAGCGTACGACGGGAGAGGGCCGGGGAGCTGTTTTTT. This encodes CASSVRRERAGELFF.